Listed below are T cell receptor beta chains from one sample, sequenced in a study of blood T cells in healthy people across ages. TCRdb reprocessed the 5' RACE reads with MiXCR, giving one entry per CDR3 protein. The profile covers roughly 900,000 distinct CDR3 sequences, with approximately 49% appearing a single time and under 15% taken by the ten largest. The sample consisted of blood. The receptors stem from a man under 40 in good health. Both conserved end residues are part of each CDR3. The D gene is left open where the match is weak. Rows give clone size only sometimes, using once, few, many, or a class for an expanded clone.

J gene	clone size	D gene	V gene	CDR3 DNA	CDR3 protein
TRBJ2-7	.	.	TRBV13	TGTGCCAGCAGCTTGTATGGAGCCGAGCAGTACTTC	CASSLYGAEQYF
TRBJ2-5	.	.	TRBV4-1	TGCGCCAGCAGCCAAGAGGAACGCAACCAAGAGACCCAGTACTTC	CASSQEERNQETQYF
TRBJ2-5	.	.	TRBV4-1	TGCGCCAGCAGCCAAGTGGGGATGGTTGAGACCCAGTACTTC	CASSQVGMVETQYF
TRBJ2-3	.	.	TRBV4-1	TGCGCCAGCAGCCAAGATCTAGTCGGGGACACAGATACGCAGTATTTT	CASSQDLVGDTDTQYF
TRBJ2-7	.	.	TRBV2	TGTGCCATCTCCGGTTACTACGAGCAGTACTTC	CAISGYYEQYF
TRBJ2-3	.	TRBD2	TRBV24-1	TGTGCCACCGGGGGGGTCGGAATCACAGATACGCAGTATTTT	CATGGVGITDTQYF
TRBJ2-1	.	.	TRBV3-1	TGTGCCAGCAGCCTCTCTAGCTGCAATGAGCAGTTCTTC	CASSLSSCNEQFF
TRBJ2-2	few	.	TRBV12-3/TRBV12-4	TGTGCCAGCAGTTTGAGGCTAGCTGGCACCGGGGAGCTGTTTTTT	CASSLRLAGTGELFF
TRBJ2-1	few	TRBD2	TRBV6-5	TGTGCCAGCAAAGCGAGCGGGGGGCAGTTCTTC	CASKASGGQFF
TRBJ2-3	.	TRBD2	TRBV20-1	TGCAGTGCTAGAGCTAGCGGGAGCACAGATACGCAGTATTTT	CSARASGSTDTQYF
TRBJ1-1	.	.	TRBV6-1	TGTGCCAGCAGCCCCCCTTCTTGGGGTCGGGGGTTGCGGAACACTGAAGCTTTCTTT	CASSPPSWGRGLRNTEAFF
TRBJ2-7	.	TRBD1	TRBV9	TGTGCCAGCAGCCCCAGGGACAGGTGGAGCTACAATGAGCAGTACTTC	CASSPRDRWSYNEQYF
TRBJ2-5	once	TRBD1	TRBV4-3	TGCGCCAGCAGCCAAAGGACAGGGCTCTACAAGCAGTACTTC	CASSQRTGLYKQYF
TRBJ2-3	.	TRBD2	TRBV14	TGTGCCAGCAGCCAATTCACTAGCGGGAGACTGGATACGCAGTATTTT	CASSQFTSGRLDTQYF
TRBJ1-2	.	TRBD1	TRBV12-3/TRBV12-4	TGTGCCAGCAGGCCCGCGGCAGGGGGGTATGGCTACACCTTC	CASRPAAGGYGYTF
TRBJ2-7	.	.	TRBV6-5	TGTGCCAGCAGTTACTCGTCGGACAGACCCCACGAGCAGTACTTC	CASSYSSDRPHEQYF
TRBJ2-3	.	TRBD2	TRBV29-1	TGCAGCGTTAAGACTAGCGGGGGAGATACGCAGTATTTT	CSVKTSGGDTQYF
TRBJ2-2	many	.	TRBV29-1	TGCAGCGTTAAGTTCACCGGGGAGCTGTTTTTT	CSVKFTGELFF
TRBJ2-7	.	TRBD2	TRBV20-1	TGCAGTGCTAGAGATCCCCAGACTAGCGGGGCCGCCTACGAGCAGTACTTC	CSARDPQTSGAAYEQYF
TRBJ2-5	.	TRBD1	TRBV12-3/TRBV12-4	TGTGCCAGCAGTTGGACAGGGGCAAGGGAGACCCAGTACTTC	CASSWTGARETQYF
TRBJ2-1	.	TRBD1	TRBV11-3	TGTGCCAGCAGCTTAGTAGTAGTGGGGACAGGGCGGGACAATGAGCAGTTCTTC	CASSLVVVGTGRDNEQFF
TRBJ2-7	few	.	TRBV20-1	TGCAGTGCTAGAGGGGACATCTCCTACGAGCAGTACTTC	CSARGDISYEQYF
TRBJ1-5	few	.	TRBV5-1	TGCGCCAGCAGCCCGTGGTTCCCTCGAAGTCAGCCCCAGCATTTT	CASSPWFPRSQPQHF
TRBJ2-1	few	.	TRBV20-1	TGCAGTGCTAGAGGCGGTAGCGGCGCCAGCTCCTACAATGAGCAGTTCTTC	CSARGGSGASSYNEQFF
TRBJ2-3	many	.	TRBV4-2	TGTGCCAGCAGCCAGGGACGGGAGACAGATACGCAGTATTTT	CASSQGRETDTQYF